Each of the 3 T cell receptor beta chains below was sequenced from the same sample in a study of early T cells in non-severe SARS-CoV-2 infection (dated by TCRdb to 2020 to 2023). To prepare the library, 5' RACE was applied. TCRdb lists the instrument as NextSeq 500. TCRdb reprocessed the public reads (quality trimming at Q25 with fastp, clone calling with MiXCR) and kept in-frame beta chains. Entries are consolidated by CDR3 protein sequence, retaining the most common genes and DNA. Recorded for this sample are about 48,000 distinct CDR3 sequences; about 6% of them occurred a single time. The ten most abundant clones make up around 7% of the sample. Sample: whole blood, taken at baseline. The source of these receptors is an adult who was a healthcare worker with PCR-confirmed SARS-CoV-2 infection or an uninfected control (not recorded which).

The sample holds many counts of this clonotype. V usage is TRBV3-1 and J usage is TRBJ2-1; 10 nucleotides line up with TRBD2. CDR3 length equals 18 residues. V lost 0 bases and J lost 5; bases outside the gene matches: 10. Germline lookup yields CDR1 LGHDT and CDR2 YNNKEL (reference sequence). CDR3 residues: CASSQEVRRLAGDNEQFF. DNA for the CDR3: TGTGCCAGCAGCCAAGAGGTTAGGAGACTAGCGGGCGACAATGAGCAGTTCTTC.

This clonotype was picked up many times. This chain connects TRBV28 to TRBJ2-3; the match to TRBD2 covers 7 bases. The germline V gene encodes CDR1 MDHEN and CDR2 SYDVKM. CDR3 length equals 16 residues. V shed 5 bases, J shed 6 bases, and the junction held 14 bases outside the gene matches. The CDR3 is CASSGLENSKGDTQYF. In DNA form, the CDR3 reads TGTGCCAGCAGTGGACTAGAGAACTCAAAAGGGGATACGCAGTATTTT.

This chain uses TRBV5-1 with TRBJ2-1; 11 nucleotides align to TRBD2. Germline CDR1 and CDR2: SGHRS and YFSETQ. The CDR3 extends over 16 amino acids. The V and J ends lost 4 bases and 8 bases, in that order; junction bases with no gene match: 11. CDR3 region: CASSAEFSGRADEQFF. In DNA form, the CDR3 reads TGCGCCAGCAGCGCCGAATTTAGCGGGAGGGCAGATGAGCAGTTCTTC.